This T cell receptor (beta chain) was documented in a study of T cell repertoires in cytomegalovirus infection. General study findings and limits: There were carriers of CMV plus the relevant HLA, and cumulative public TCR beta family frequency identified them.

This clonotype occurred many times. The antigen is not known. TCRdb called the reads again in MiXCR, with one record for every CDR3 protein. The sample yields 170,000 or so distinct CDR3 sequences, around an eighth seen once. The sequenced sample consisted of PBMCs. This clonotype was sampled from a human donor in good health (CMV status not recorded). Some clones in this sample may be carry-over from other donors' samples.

The CDR3 here is CASTSGTANYGYTF. CDR3 bases: TGTGCCAGCACCTCCGGGACAGCTAACTATGGCTACACCTTC. The gene calls are TRBV12-3 or TRBV12-4 and TRBJ1-2; TRBD1 aligns across 7 bases. After removal of 7 bases from V and 0 bases from J, the junction contained 5 bases not matched to a gene. This CDR3 region has 14 residues.